These T cell receptor beta chains were read from a single sample in a study of T cell responses to AZD1222 COVID-19 vaccine. Only in-frame clones appear in the TCRdb table, and some are missing; sequencing was by immunoSEQ multiplex PCR. The sample contains roughly 160,000 clones, roughly nine tenths of which appear only once. The input for sequencing was peripheral blood, taken on day 0 of AZD1222 vaccination. These TCRs come from an adult in good health. Both conserved end residues are part of each CDR3. The D gene is left open where the match is weak. Not every row has a clone size; where given, it reads once, few, many or a size class.

NA,TRBV20-1,TRBJ2-5,TRBD2,TGCAGTGCGAGTCGGACTAGCGGGGGGGTAAACCAAGAGACCCAGTACTTC,CSASRTSGGVNQETQYF
NA,TRBV24-1,TRBJ2-3,TRBD2,TGTGCCACCAGTGACCCGACTAGCGGGGGGGGACGAAGCACAGATACGCAGTATTTT,CATSDPTSGGGRSTDTQYF
NA,TRBV12-5,TRBJ1-1,NA,TGTGCTAGTGGTTTGGTAGCCATGAACACTGAAGCTTTCTTT,CASGLVAMNTEAFF
NA,TRBV2,TRBJ2-1,TRBD1,TGTGCCAGCAGTCGGACAGGGGGGCTGACCTACAATGAGCAGTTCTTC,CASSRTGGLTYNEQFF
NA,TRBV5-4,TRBJ2-1,NA,TGTGCCAGCAGCTTGTGGCGTTCACAGCCGGGTGAGCAGTTCTTC,CASSLWRSQPGEQFF
NA,TRBV10-2,TRBJ2-3,TRBD2,TGCGCCAGCAAGCTAGCGGGGGCCGGGGGCACAGATACGCAGTATTTT,CASKLAGAGGTDTQYF
NA,TRBV19,TRBJ1-2,TRBD1,TGTGCCAGTAGCCCGGGACAGCGAACCGGCTACACCTTC,CASSPGQRTGYTF
NA,TRBV11-2,TRBJ1-3,TRBD1,TGTGCCAGCAGCGCGACGACAGGGGCTTATGGAAACACCATATATTTT,CASSATTGAYGNTIYF
NA,TRBV3-1/TRBV3-2,TRBJ1-5,NA,TGTGCCAGCAGCCAAGCGAATCAGCCCCAGCATTTT,CASSQANQPQHF
NA,TRBV5-6,TRBJ2-7,NA,TGTGCCAGCAGCATCAGGGACTACGAGCAGTACTTC,CASSIRDYEQYF
NA,TRBV3-1/TRBV3-2,TRBJ2-1,TRBD2,TGTGCCAGCAGCCAAGAGGGACTAGCGTCCTACAATGAGCAGTTCTTC,CASSQEGLASYNEQFF
NA,TRBV2,TRBJ1-2,TRBD1,TGTGCCAGCAGAGGGACAGGGCTTAATGGCTACACCTTC,CASRGTGLNGYTF
NA,TRBV19,TRBJ1-5,TRBD1,TGTGCCAGTAGTATATCGGAGACAGGGGGCGAAAATCAGCCCCAGCATTTT,CASSISETGGENQPQHF
once,TRBV19,TRBJ2-3,NA,TGTGCCAGTAGCATAGTCCGGGACTCCCCCACAGATACGCAGTATTTT,CASSIVRDSPTDTQYF
NA,TRBV6-1,TRBJ2-3,NA,TGTGCCAGCAGTGAAACTTACCGGGAGCCGGCGCAGTATTTT,CASSETYREPAQYF
NA,TRBV6-1,TRBJ2-5,TRBD1,TGTGCCAGCAGTGCCGGGACAGGGATAAGGCAAGAGACCCAGTACTTC,CASSAGTGIRQETQYF
NA,TRBV7-2,TRBJ2-3,TRBD1,TGTGCCAGCAGCAGCGGACAGGGGACGACCACAGATACGCAGTATTTT,CASSSGQGTTTDTQYF
NA,TRBV7-2,TRBJ2-3,NA,TGTGCCAGCAGGAGGGCCGGCACAGATACGCAGTATTTT,CASRRAGTDTQYF
NA,TRBV13,TRBJ2-7,NA,TGTGCCAGCAGCTTAGGCAGCCCTCGATTCGCCTCCTACGAGCAGTACTTC,CASSLGSPRFASYEQYF
NA,TRBV3-1/TRBV3-2,TRBJ1-3,NA,TGTGCCAGCAGCCCGGCCTCCTCTGGAAACACCATATATTTT,CASSPASSGNTIYF
NA,TRBV7-9,TRBJ1-1,NA,TGTGCCAGCAGCTTAGGTCACAGCACTGAAGCTTTCTTT,CASSLGHSTEAFF
NA,TRBV6-5,TRBJ1-1,NA,TGTGCCAGCAGTTACTCAGGGGTGAACACTGAAGCTTTCTTT,CASSYSGVNTEAFF
NA,TRBV7-9,TRBJ1-3,NA,TGTGCCAGCAGTGAACAGGGATACTCTTCCGGAAACACCATATATTTT,CASSEQGYSSGNTIYF
NA,TRBV19,TRBJ1-5,NA,TGTGCCAGTAGCGAGACAGGTTACAATCAGCCCCAGCATTTT,CASSETGYNQPQHF
NA,TRBV29-1,TRBJ2-7,NA,TGCAGCGTTGCAAGTAGGTACCTCAACGAGCAGTACTTC,CSVASRYLNEQYF
once,TRBV4-1,TRBJ2-5,NA,TGCGCCAGCAGCCAAGAGGTCCAGGGTGCGGCGACCCAGTACTTC,CASSQEVQGAATQYF
NA,TRBV5-1,TRBJ1-1,TRBD1,TGCGCCAGCAGCTTGGAGGGGGCTGCTTTCTTT,CASSLEGAAFF
NA,TRBV7-3,TRBJ2-1,NA,TGTGCCAGCAGCTTTTTCGGGGGTAATGAGCAGTTCTTC,CASSFFGGNEQFF
once,TRBV5-5,TRBJ1-5,TRBD1,TGTGCCAGCAGCTTGGCGGACAGGGACCATCCGCCCCAGCATTTT,CASSLADRDHPPQHF
once,TRBV5-5,TRBJ1-6,NA,TGTGCCAGCAGCTTGGAAGTCGCCAGCTCCTATAATTCACCCCTCCACTTT,CASSLEVASSYNSPLHF
NA,TRBV9,TRBJ1-2,NA,TGTGCCAGCAGCCGCTGGGAGACGGAGGACATCTATGGCTACACCTTC,CASSRWETEDIYGYTF
NA,TRBV19,TRBJ1-3,NA,TGTGCCAGTAGTACTACCTACAGCGGAACTGGAAACACCATATATTTT,CASSTTYSGTGNTIYF
NA,TRBV28,TRBJ1-2,NA,TGTGCCAGCAGCTCTTCGGCGGGGATCACCTATGGCTACACCTTC,CASSSSAGITYGYTF
NA,TRBV12-3/TRBV12-4,TRBJ1-2,NA,TGTGCCAGCAGTTTCGAACAGGCGCGTGGCTACACCTTC,CASSFEQARGYTF
NA,TRBV18,TRBJ2-5,NA,TGTGCCAGCTCTCCTCGTAGCAGCCAAGAGACCCAGTACTTC,CASSPRSSQETQYF
NA,TRBV19,TRBJ1-2,NA,TGTGCCAGTAGCAGGGACGGAAACTATGGCTACACCTTC,CASSRDGNYGYTF
once,TRBV15,TRBJ2-5,TRBD1,TGTGCCACCAGCAGAAGGACAGGGGGAGAGACCCAGTACTTC,CATSRRTGGETQYF